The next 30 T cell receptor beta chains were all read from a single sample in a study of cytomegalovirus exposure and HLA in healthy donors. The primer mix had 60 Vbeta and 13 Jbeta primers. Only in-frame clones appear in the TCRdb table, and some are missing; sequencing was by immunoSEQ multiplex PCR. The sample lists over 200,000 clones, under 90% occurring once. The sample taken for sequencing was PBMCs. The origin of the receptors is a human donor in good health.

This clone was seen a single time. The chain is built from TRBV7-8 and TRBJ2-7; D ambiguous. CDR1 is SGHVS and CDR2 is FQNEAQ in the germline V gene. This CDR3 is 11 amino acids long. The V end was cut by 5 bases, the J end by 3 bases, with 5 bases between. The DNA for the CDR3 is TGTGCCAGCAGCCCAGGCTACGAGCAGTACTTC. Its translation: CASSPGYEQYF.

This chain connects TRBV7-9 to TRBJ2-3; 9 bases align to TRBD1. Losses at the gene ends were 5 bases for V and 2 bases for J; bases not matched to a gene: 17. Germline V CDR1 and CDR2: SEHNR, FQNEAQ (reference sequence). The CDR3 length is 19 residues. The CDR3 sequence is CASSPGTGYNPPDTDTQYF. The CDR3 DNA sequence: TGTGCCAGCAGCCCGGGGACAGGGTATAACCCGCCGGACACAGATACGCAGTATTTT.

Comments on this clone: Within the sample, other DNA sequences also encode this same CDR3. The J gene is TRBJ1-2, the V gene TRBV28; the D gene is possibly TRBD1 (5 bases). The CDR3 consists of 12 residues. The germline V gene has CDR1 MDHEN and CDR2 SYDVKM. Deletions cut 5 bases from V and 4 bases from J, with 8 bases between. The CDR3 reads CASSLGGYGYTF. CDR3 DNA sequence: TGTGCCAGCAGTCTCGGGGGCTATGGCTACACCTTC.

DNA for the CDR3: TGTGCCAGCAGTCAATCCGCGGGTTCAACCTACGAGCAGTACTTC. It encodes CASSQSAGSTYEQYF. This rearrangement joins TRBV28 to TRBJ2-7; D perhaps matches TRBD2 (5 bases). The length of the CDR3 is 15 residues. Germline CDR1 reads MDHEN; CDR2 reads SYDVKM. V lost 5 bases to trimming and J lost 2 bases, with 16 bases between them.

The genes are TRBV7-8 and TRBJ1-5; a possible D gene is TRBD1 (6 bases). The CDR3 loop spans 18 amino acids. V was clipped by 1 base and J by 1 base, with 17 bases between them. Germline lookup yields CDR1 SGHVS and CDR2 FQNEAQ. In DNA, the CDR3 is TGTGCCAGCAGCTTAGTAAGCATTGGGACAATGAGCAATCAGCCCCAGCATTTT. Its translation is CASSLVSIGTMSNQPQHF.

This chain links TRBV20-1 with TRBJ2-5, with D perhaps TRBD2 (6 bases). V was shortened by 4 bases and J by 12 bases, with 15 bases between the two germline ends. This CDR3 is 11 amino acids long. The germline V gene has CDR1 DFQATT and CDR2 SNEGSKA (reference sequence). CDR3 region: CSATPRDSKYF. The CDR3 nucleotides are TGCAGTGCTACCCCCCGGGACTCGAAGTACTTC.

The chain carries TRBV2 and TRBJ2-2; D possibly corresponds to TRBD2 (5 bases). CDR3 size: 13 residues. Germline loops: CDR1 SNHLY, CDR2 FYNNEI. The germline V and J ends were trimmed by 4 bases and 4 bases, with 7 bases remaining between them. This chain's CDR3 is CASSAEGTGELFF. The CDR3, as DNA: TGTGCCAGCAGTGCCGAGGGCACCGGGGAGCTGTTTTTT. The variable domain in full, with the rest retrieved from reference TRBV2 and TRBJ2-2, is EPEVTQTPSHQVTQMGQEVILRCVPISNHLYFYWYRQILGQKVEFLVSFYNNEISEKSEIFDDQFSVERPDGSNFTLKIRSTKLEDSAMYFCASSAEGTGELFFGEGSRLTVL.

For the CDR3, the DNA is TGTGCCAGCTCACCAGGGACTAGCGTTGAGCAGTTCTTC. Translated, it gives CASSPGTSVEQFF. The rearrangement joins TRBV18 to TRBJ2-1, with 10 bases identical to TRBD2. V shed 2 bases, J shed 9 bases, and the junction held 1 base outside the gene matches. The germline V gene encodes CDR1 KGHSH and CDR2 LQKENI. The CDR3 covers 13 residues.

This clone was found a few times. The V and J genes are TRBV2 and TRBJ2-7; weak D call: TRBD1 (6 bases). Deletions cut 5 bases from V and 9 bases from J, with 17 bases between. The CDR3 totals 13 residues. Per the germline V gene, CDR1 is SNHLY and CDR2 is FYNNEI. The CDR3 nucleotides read TGTGCCAGCAGTTTTGAGGTGGGGGCACGGCAGTACTTC. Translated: CASSFEVGARQYF.

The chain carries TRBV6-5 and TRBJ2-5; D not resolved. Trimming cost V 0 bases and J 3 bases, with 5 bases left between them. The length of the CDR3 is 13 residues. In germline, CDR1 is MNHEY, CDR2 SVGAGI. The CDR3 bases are TGTGCCAGCAGTTACTCGCGCAAAGAGACCCAGTACTTC. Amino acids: CASSYSRKETQYF.

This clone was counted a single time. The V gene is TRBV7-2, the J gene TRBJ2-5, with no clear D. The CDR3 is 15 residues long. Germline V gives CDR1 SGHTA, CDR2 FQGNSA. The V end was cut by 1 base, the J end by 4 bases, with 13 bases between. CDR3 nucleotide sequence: TGTGCCAGCAGCTTAGAGCTGCCTGTTCTAGAGACCCAGTACTTC. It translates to CASSLELPVLETQYF.

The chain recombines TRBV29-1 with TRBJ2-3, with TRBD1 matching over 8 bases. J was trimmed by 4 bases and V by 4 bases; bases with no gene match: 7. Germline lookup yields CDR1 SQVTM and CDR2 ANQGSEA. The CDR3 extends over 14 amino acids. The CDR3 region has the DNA TGCAGCGTTGTGAAGGGACAGGTCCCAGATACGCAGTATTTT. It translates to CSVVKGQVPDTQYF.

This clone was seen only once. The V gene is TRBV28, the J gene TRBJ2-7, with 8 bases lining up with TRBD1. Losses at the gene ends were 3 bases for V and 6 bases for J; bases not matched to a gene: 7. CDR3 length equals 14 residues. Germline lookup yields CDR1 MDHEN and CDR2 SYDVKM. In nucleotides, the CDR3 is TGTGCCAGCAGTTTGGACAGGGCCACTCTCGAGCAGTACTTC. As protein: CASSLDRATLEQYF.

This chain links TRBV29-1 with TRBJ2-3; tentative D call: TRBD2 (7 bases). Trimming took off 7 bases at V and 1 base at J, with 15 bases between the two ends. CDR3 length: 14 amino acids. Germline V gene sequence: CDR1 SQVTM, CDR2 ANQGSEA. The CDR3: CSEGGSIGTDTQYF. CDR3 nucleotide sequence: TGCAGCGAGGGGGGGAGCATCGGCACAGATACGCAGTATTTT.

Here the CDR3 reads CSGNPGTGALWDEQFF. CDR3 sequence (DNA): TGCAGCGGAAACCCCGGGACAGGGGCCCTGTGGGATGAGCAGTTCTTC. V gene TRBV29-1 combines with J gene TRBJ2-1; 10 bases fit TRBD1. The CDR3 covers 16 residues. Per germline, CDR1 SQVTM and CDR2 ANQGSEA. With 7 bases clipped from V and 8 bases from J, the junction kept 17 bases outside the gene matches.

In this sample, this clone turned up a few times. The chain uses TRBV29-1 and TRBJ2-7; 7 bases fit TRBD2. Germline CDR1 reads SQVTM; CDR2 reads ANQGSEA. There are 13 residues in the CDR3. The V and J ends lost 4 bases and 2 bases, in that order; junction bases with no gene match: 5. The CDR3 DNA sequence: TGCAGCGTTGGGGCTAGCGGTCCCTACGAGCAGTACTTC. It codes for CSVGASGPYEQYF.

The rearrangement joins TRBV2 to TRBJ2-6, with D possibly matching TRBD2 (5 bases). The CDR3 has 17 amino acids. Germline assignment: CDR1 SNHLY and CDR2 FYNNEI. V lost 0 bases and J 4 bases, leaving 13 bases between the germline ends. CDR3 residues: CASSEADAGAGANVLTF. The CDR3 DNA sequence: TGTGCCAGCAGTGAAGCGGATGCGGGTGCCGGGGCCAACGTCCTGACTTTC.

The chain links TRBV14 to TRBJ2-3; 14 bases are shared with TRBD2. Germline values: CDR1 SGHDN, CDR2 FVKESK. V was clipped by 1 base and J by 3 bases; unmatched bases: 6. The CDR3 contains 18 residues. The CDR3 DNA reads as TGTGCCAGCAGCCAAGGCTCCGGGACTAGCGGGAGAACAGATACGCAGTATTTT. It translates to CASSQGSGTSGRTDTQYF.

The CDR3: CSVTLTSGNTDTQYF. As DNA, the CDR3 is TGCAGCGTCACCTTGACTAGCGGAAACACAGATACGCAGTATTTT. The chain recombines TRBV29-1 with TRBJ2-3; 9 bases map to TRBD2. The CDR3 length is 15 residues. Germline V gene sequence: CDR1 SQVTM, CDR2 ANQGSEA. Trimming removed 6 bases from V and 2 bases from J; junction bases left unmatched: 9.

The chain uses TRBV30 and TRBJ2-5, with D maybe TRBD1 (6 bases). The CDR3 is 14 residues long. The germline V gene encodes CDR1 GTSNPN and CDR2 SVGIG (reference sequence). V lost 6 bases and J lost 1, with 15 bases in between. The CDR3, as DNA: TGTGCCTGTCGTCCAGGGGTTTTCCAAGAGACCCAGTACTTC. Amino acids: CACRPGVFQETQYF.

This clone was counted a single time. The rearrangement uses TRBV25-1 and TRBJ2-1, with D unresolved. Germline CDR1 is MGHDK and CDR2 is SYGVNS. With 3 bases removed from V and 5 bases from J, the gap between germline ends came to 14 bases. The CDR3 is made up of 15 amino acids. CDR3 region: CASSERSAGNNEQFF. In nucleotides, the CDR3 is TGTGCCAGCAGTGAGAGGAGTGCTGGAAACAATGAGCAGTTCTTC.

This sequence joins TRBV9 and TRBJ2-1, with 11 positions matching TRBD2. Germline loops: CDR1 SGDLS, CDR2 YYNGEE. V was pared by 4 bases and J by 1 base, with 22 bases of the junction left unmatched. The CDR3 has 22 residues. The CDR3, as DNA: TGTGCCAGCAGCCCAGGTAAAAAAGACCTCGCACGACTAGCGGGGTCCTACAATGAGCAGTTCTTC. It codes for CASSPGKKDLARLAGSYNEQFF.

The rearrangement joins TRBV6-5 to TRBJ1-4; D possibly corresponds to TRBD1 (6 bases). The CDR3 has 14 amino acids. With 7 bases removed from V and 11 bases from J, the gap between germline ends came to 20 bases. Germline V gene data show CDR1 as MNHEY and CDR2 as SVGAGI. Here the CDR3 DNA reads TGTGCCAGCAAAAGGGACATGGGGATGGAGAAACTGTTTTTT. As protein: CASKRDMGMEKLFF.

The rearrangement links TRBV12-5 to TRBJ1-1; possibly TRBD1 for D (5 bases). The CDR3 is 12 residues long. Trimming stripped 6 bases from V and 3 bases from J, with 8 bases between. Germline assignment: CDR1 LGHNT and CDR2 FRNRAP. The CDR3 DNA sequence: TGTGCTAGTGGCAAACAGGACACTGAAGCTTTCTTT. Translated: CASGKQDTEAFF.

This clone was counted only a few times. The CDR3 loop is CASSALAGGPHEQYF. The CDR3 DNA reads as TGTGCCAGCAGCGCCCTAGCGGGAGGGCCGCACGAGCAGTACTTC. The chain uses TRBV9 and TRBJ2-7; 12 nucleotides line up with TRBD2. CDR1 SGDLS and CDR2 YYNGEE come from the germline V gene. V trimming: 3 bases; J trimming: 5 bases; junction bases outside the gene matches: 6. The CDR3 covers 15 residues. The variable domain in full, with the rest retrieved from reference TRBV9 and TRBJ2-7, is DSGVTQTPKHLITATGQRVTLRCSPRSGDLSVYWYQQSLDQGLQFLIQYYNGEERAKGNILERFSAQQFPDLHSELNLSSLELGDSALYFCASSALAGGPHEQYFGPGTRLTVT.

The CDR3 region is CASSLLRDRGTEAFF. The CDR3 bases are TGTGCCAGCAGCTTGCTTAGGGACAGGGGAACTGAAGCTTTCTTT. V is TRBV27 and J is TRBJ1-1; 10 bases fit TRBD1. J lost 5 bases, V lost 6 bases, and 9 bases had no gene match. Germline V lookup: CDR1 MNHEY, CDR2 SMNVEV (reference sequence). This CDR3 is 15 amino acids long.

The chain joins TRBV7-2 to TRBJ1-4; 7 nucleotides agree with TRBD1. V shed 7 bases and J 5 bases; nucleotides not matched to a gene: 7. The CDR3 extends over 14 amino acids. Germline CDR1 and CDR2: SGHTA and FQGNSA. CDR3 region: CASKPTGSNEKLFF. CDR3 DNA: TGTGCCAGCAAACCGACAGGGTCCAATGAAAAACTGTTTTTT.

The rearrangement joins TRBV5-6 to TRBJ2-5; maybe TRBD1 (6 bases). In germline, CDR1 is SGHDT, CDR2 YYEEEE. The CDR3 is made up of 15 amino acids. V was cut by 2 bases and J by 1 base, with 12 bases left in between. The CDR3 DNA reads TGTGCCAGCAGCTTAAGGAGACAGGCCCAAGAGACCCAGTACTTC. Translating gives CASSLRRQAQETQYF.

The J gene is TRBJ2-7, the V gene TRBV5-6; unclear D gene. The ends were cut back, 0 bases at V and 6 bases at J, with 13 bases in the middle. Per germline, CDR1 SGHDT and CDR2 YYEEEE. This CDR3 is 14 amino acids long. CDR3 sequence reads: CASSLDPPGSEQYF. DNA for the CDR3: TGTGCCAGCAGCTTGGACCCCCCGGGTTCCGAGCAGTACTTC.

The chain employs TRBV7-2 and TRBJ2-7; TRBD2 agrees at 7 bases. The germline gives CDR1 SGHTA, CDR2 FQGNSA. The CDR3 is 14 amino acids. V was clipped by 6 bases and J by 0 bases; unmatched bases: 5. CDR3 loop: CASRLAVISYEQYF. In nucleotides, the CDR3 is TGTGCCAGCAGGCTAGCGGTGATCTCCTACGAGCAGTACTTC.